This T cell receptor (beta chain) appears in the sequencing data of a study of glioma-infiltrating T cells after dendritic cell vaccination. Study-level points and caveats: Complete blood and tumor specimen sets were limited to few patients.

Comments on this clone: Its antigen is still unknown.

Patients had residual fresh-frozen tumor tissue and more than two years of survival data. No glioblastoma patient carried an isocitrate dehydrogenase mutation. Germline V gives CDR1 SGHNT, CDR2 YYREEE (reference sequence). The CDR3 length is 14 residues. Trimming pared 3 bases from V and 4 bases from J, leaving 13 bases between. The PCR used 60 V beta and 13 J beta primers. The protocol was immunoSEQ multiplex PCR, while the TCRdb copy is restricted to in-frame clones and leaves out a portion. The sample includes 90,000 to 100,000 clones, about 79% of them seen just once. This TCR was sampled from a human donor with glioblastoma. This rearrangement joins TRBV5-4 to TRBJ1-1; D is uncertain. Here the sequenced sample was blood, taken before dendritic cell vaccination. CDR3 region: CASSYEVVGTEAFF. CDR3 sequence (DNA): TGTGCCAGCAGCTACGAGGTAGTGGGCACTGAAGCTTTCTTT. Using reference TRBV5-4 and TRBJ1-1 for the parts outside the CDR3, the full variable domain is ETGVTQSPTHLIKTRGQQVTLRCSSQSGHNTVSWYQQALGQGPQFIFQYYREEENGRGNFPPRFSGLQFPNYSSELNVNALELDDSALYLCASSYEVVGTEAFFGQGTRLTVV.